Listed below are T cell receptor beta chains from one sample, sequenced in a study of blood T cells in healthy people across ages. MiXCR, applied by TCRdb to the 5' RACE reads, yields one record per CDR3 protein. The sample holds roughly 1.5 million distinct CDR3 sequences; roughly 43% are singletons and the top ten take about 4%. Sequencing input: blood. Receptor source: a young woman in good health. Each CDR3 is given with its conserved first and last residue. A D gene is named only where the DNA matches it firmly. The size of a clone is reported for some rows only, either as once, few or many, or as a class for expanded clones.

d_call,j_call,clone_size,v_call,cdr3_aa,cdr3_nt
-,TRBJ2-7,once,TRBV4-1,CASSQGIWQILSYEQYF,TGCGCCAGCAGCCAAGGGATTTGGCAGATCCTATCCTACGAGCAGTACTTC
-,TRBJ2-1,few,TRBV7-2,CASSGRGNPYNEQFF,TGTGCCAGCAGTGGCCGGGGAAACCCCTACAATGAGCAGTTCTTC
TRBD2,TRBJ2-4,-,TRBV6-9,CASTKGVSGGLAKNIQYF,TGTGCCAGCACCAAGGGGGTTAGCGGGGGGCTAGCCAAAAACATTCAGTACTTC
TRBD2,TRBJ2-7,once,TRBV20-1,CSAEGLAGVSYEQYF,TGCAGTGCCGAGGGACTAGCGGGAGTCTCCTACGAGCAGTACTTC
-,TRBJ1-1,-,TRBV30,CAWSFLNTEAFF,TGTGCCTGGAGTTTTCTCAACACTGAAGCTTTCTTT
TRBD2,TRBJ2-7,few,TRBV20-1,CSARDSGGPTYEQYF,TGCAGTGCTAGAGATAGCGGGGGGCCAACCTACGAGCAGTACTTC
-,TRBJ1-1,few,TRBV27,CASSLLRGWTEAFF,TGTGCCAGCAGTTTACTTCGGGGATGGACTGAAGCTTTCTTT
-,TRBJ1-2,few,TRBV12-3/TRBV12-4,CASSPTQADGYTF,TGTGCCAGCAGTCCGACGCAGGCGGATGGCTACACCTTC
-,TRBJ1-5,-,TRBV20-1,CSATILGEGGNQPQHF,TGCAGTGCTACAATACTAGGGGAAGGTGGCAATCAGCCCCAGCATTTT
-,TRBJ1-1,-,TRBV6-5,CASSYDLENAFF,TGTGCCAGCAGTTACGACTTAGAGAACGCTTTCTTT
TRBD2,TRBJ2-3,few,TRBV7-2,CASSLSGRTSGRRWTDTQYF,TGTGCCAGCAGCTTATCAGGGAGGACTAGCGGGAGGCGGTGGACAGATACGCAGTATTTT
-,TRBJ2-7,few,TRBV28,CASTLGTVTYEQYF,TGTGCCAGCACCCTGGGGACTGTTACCTACGAGCAGTACTTC
-,TRBJ2-7,few,TRBV15,CATSRLGAVWEQYF,TGTGCCACCAGCAGGCTAGGGGCCGTGTGGGAGCAGTACTTC
-,TRBJ2-1,-,TRBV27,CASSGVAPHNEQFF,TGTGCCAGCAGTGGGGTAGCGCCACACAATGAGCAGTTCTTC
TRBD1,TRBJ2-2,few,TRBV25-1,CASSESTSGTGYTGELFF,TGTGCCAGCAGTGAATCGACCTCCGGGACAGGGTACACCGGGGAGCTGTTTTTT
-,TRBJ2-1,-,TRBV4-1,CASSQGVYPGNEQFF,TGCGCCAGCAGCCAAGGGGTATACCCAGGGAATGAGCAGTTCTTC
TRBD1,TRBJ2-3,-,TRBV7-2,CASSYSTGVDTQYF,TGTGCCAGCAGCTACTCAACAGGGGTCGATACGCAGTATTTT
-,TRBJ2-4,-,TRBV12-3/TRBV12-4,CASSFGGGRFEVTKNIQYF,TGTGCCAGCAGTTTTGGCGGGGGCCGGTTTGAGGTCACCAAAAACATTCAGTACTTC
TRBD1,TRBJ2-3,-,TRBV5-1,CASRGQLLDTQYF,TGCGCCAGCAGGGGACAGCTGTTAGATACGCAGTATTTT
-,TRBJ2-5,-,TRBV29-1,CSVSQGAYNEQYF,TGCAGCGTTTCACAGGGAGCCTACAATGAGCAGTACTTC
-,TRBJ1-5,few,TRBV6-5,CASKRRSYSNQPQHF,TGTGCCAGCAAGCGACGGAGTTATAGCAATCAGCCCCAGCATTTT
-,TRBJ2-4,once,TRBV15,CATGEAKNIQYF,TGTGCCACCGGCGAAGCCAAAAACATTCAGTACTTC
-,TRBJ2-3,-,TRBV12-3/TRBV12-4,CASRDRESADTQYF,TGTGCCAGCAGAGATCGGGAAAGCGCAGATACGCAGTATTTT